The source of this T cell receptor (beta chain) is a study of T-cell reconstitution after alpha-beta-depleted transplantation in children. Regarding the study as a whole: T-cell counts and diversity were attributed mostly to newly produced T cells one year after transplant. Surviving thymic progenitors and recipient T cells were the source of high TCRbeta diversity at day 60 in some patients. Several hundred rapidly expanded clones from non-depleted graft cells reportedly supplied alpha-beta T cells about two months post-transplant.

The germline gives CDR1 MNHNS, CDR2 SASEGT. The CDR3 consists of 18 residues. This clonotype was recorded many times. Its antigen is still unknown. The junction departs from the called germline gene at one end, perhaps through a read error. Molecular barcoding with unique molecular identifiers was used for the TCRbeta library. TCRdb reprocessed the PCR reads with MiXCR, giving one entry per CDR3 protein. The profile shows approximately 170,000 distinct CDR3 sequences, approximately 10% of them singletons. This TCR was recovered from a boy aged 2 to 10 with acute myeloid leukemia, due to receive a stem cell transplant. V is TRBV6-1 and J is TRBJ2-3; 8 nucleotides line up with TRBD1. Source: PBMCs, taken before TCRalphabeta/CD19-depleted stem cell transplant. CDR3 in DNA: TGTGCCAGAAGTGTTACAGTTGGGACAGGAGCCAACACAGATACGCAGTATTTT. It yields the protein CARSVTVGTGANTDTQYF.